This T cell receptor beta chain was recorded in a study of response to subunit inactivated influenza vaccine. Findings and caveats of the study: Authors suggested each seasonal flu vaccination may recruit only limited numbers of new T cells.

TCRdb called the RT-PCR reads again in MiXCR, with one record for every CDR3 protein. The data contain 550,000 to 650,000 distinct CDR3 sequences, 10% to 15% of them singletons. The germline V gene has CDR1 SGHRS and CDR2 YFSETQ. The junction had 5 bases not matched to a gene; V was cut back by 2 bases and J by 1 base. The CDR3 is 15 residues long. In regard to this clonotype: Its antigen is still unknown.

The sequences come from PBMCs from blood, collected on the day of vaccination. V usage is TRBV5-1 and J usage is TRBJ2-7; 8 bases match TRBD1. This receptor was taken from a man between 50 and 59 years old who received an inactivated influenza vaccine. In DNA, the CDR3 is TGCGCCAGCAGCTTCGGACAGGGTAGATCCTACGAGCAGTACTTC. Its translation is CASSFGQGRSYEQYF.